This T cell receptor beta chain was found in a study of T cell responses to AZD1222 COVID-19 vaccine. TCRdb's copy holds only in-frame clones and misses some; the assay was immunoSEQ multiplex PCR. The data show about 120,000 clones, with roughly 92% seen just once and about 2.5% held by the top ten. This clone has just one count. The CDR3 runs 17 residues. Trimming at V came to 2 bases and at J to 5 bases, leaving 12 bases not matched to a gene. Germline V CDR1 and CDR2: MDHEN, SYDVKM. Source: peripheral blood, taken 28 days after the second AZD1222 dose. This TCR derives from an adult who received the AZD1222 COVID-19 vaccine. V gene TRBV28 combines with J gene TRBJ1-5, with 7 bases that match TRBD1. The DNA for the CDR3 is TGTGCCAGCAGTTTAACCCTCAGGGGGGCGGGGGATCAGCCCCAGCATTTT. This encodes CASSLTLRGAGDQPQHF.